The 22 T cell receptor beta chains in this list originate from one sample, sequenced in a study of blood T cell repertoires in COVID-19 (dated by TCRdb to the early 2020s). The library was generated by the immunoSEQ multiplex PCR assay. This immuneACCESS table, as held by TCRdb, lists in-frame sequences with V and J called but not all clones. Of the missing ones, under half trace to an unresolved V gene in checked studies; the others have no known cause. For this sample there are 210,000 or so clones; around nine tenths appear just once. The leading ten clones occupy about 4% of the sample. Sequencing was performed on PBMCs or T cells enriched from blood (not recorded which). Receptor source: a woman aged 25 to 39 who had been exposed to COVID-19.

The chain employs TRBV3-1 (or the pseudogene TRBV3-2) and TRBJ2-3; 10 positions agree with TRBD2. The CDR3 is 16 residues long. Germline values: CDR1 LGHDT, CDR2 YNNKEL (reference sequence). V dropped 0 bases and J dropped 2; count of bases not matched to a gene: 2. CDR3 coding DNA: TGTGCCAGCAGCCAAGATCTAGCGGGAGTCACAGATACGCAGTATTTT. Protein sequence: CASSQDLAGVTDTQYF.

The J gene is TRBJ1-1, the V gene TRBV5-1; TRBD1 aligns across 7 bases. V trimming: 6 bases; J trimming: 3 bases; junction bases outside the gene matches: 11. CDR3 size: 15 residues. Germline CDR1 is SGHRS and CDR2 is YFSETQ. The CDR3 DNA sequence: TGCGCCAGCAACAACGCAGGGGGTTTGGACACTGAAGCTTTCTTT. This sequence encodes CASNNAGGLDTEAFF.

The chain is built from TRBV7-2 and TRBJ1-6; D is undetermined. The germline V gene encodes CDR1 SGHTA and CDR2 FQGNSA. The CDR3 runs 14 residues. V lost 1 base to trimming and J lost 12 bases, with 13 bases between them. The CDR3 protein is CASSLGLASRPLHF. The CDR3 nucleotides are TGTGCCAGCAGCTTAGGGCTTGCCTCTCGACCCCTCCACTTT.

This sequence joins TRBV29-1 and TRBJ2-2; 15 nucleotides agree with TRBD2. V lost 7 bases to trimming and J lost 6 bases; unmatched junction nucleotides: 3. Germline CDR1 SQVTM, CDR2 ANQGSEA. This CDR3 region has 14 residues. The CDR3 region has the DNA TGCAGCGGGGGGACTAGCGGGAGGTCCGGGGAGCTGTTTTTT. Residues: CSGGTSGRSGELFF.

The CDR3 loop is CASSEEGLDTIYF. The CDR3 DNA follows: TGTGCCAGCAGTGAAGAAGGTCTAGACACCATATATTTT. This chain links TRBV6-1 with TRBJ1-3; D unresolved. The CDR3 covers 13 residues. The V and J ends lost 1 base and 8 bases respectively, with 9 bases between them. The germline CDR1 and CDR2 sequences are MNHNS and SASEGT.

V usage is TRBV6-1 and J usage is TRBJ1-6; no clear D gene. The germline V and J ends were trimmed by 2 bases and 10 bases, with 9 bases remaining between them. Germline V gene sequence: CDR1 MNHNS, CDR2 SASEGT. The CDR3 sequence is 13 residues long. In DNA form, the CDR3 reads TGTGCCAGCAGTGAATCGGGTTGGTCACCCCTCCACTTT. This encodes CASSESGWSPLHF.

V usage is TRBV11-1 and J usage is TRBJ2-2; D is unresolved. Trimming cost V 7 bases and J 7 bases, with 13 bases left between them. The germline V gene encodes CDR1 SGHAT and CDR2 FQDESV (reference sequence). The CDR3 consists of 13 residues. The CDR3 sequence is CASTSPGIGELFF. The CDR3 DNA sequence: TGTGCCAGCACCTCTCCGGGTATCGGGGAGCTGTTTTTT.

Comment on this clone: The sample carries other DNA sequences with the same CDR3. The chain carries TRBV5-1 and TRBJ2-5, with 9 positions matching TRBD1. The CDR3 extends over 15 amino acids. Per the germline V gene, CDR1 is SGHRS and CDR2 is YFSETQ. The junction had 7 bases not matched to a gene; V was cut back by 2 bases and J by 5 bases. CDR3 sequence: CASSLLGQGGETQYF. The CDR3 bases are TGCGCCAGCAGCTTACTGGGACAGGGTGGGGAGACCCAGTACTTC.

The chain has TRBV18 and TRBJ1-1; possibly TRBD1 for D (5 bases). Germline CDR1 and CDR2: KGHSH and LQKENI. The CDR3 runs 16 residues. Trimming shortened V by 0 bases and J by 0 bases, and 11 bases separated the two germline ends. In nucleotides, the CDR3 is TGTGCCAGCTCACCACCCTCAGGGTTTGTGAACACTGAAGCTTTCTTT. It yields the protein CASSPPSGFVNTEAFF.

This clone was seen only once. This chain links TRBV5-4 with TRBJ2-1; D is possibly TRBD2 (6 bases). CDR1 and CDR2 (germline): SGHNT, YYREEE (reference sequence). V gave up 2 bases and J gave up 8 bases, with 17 bases separating them. The length of the CDR3 is 15 residues. CDR3 nucleotides: TGTGCCAGCAGCTTAACGGGAGTTCCTGGCGATGAGCAGTTCTTC. Protein: CASSLTGVPGDEQFF.

In this sample, this clone turned up once. The chain combines TRBV11-2 with TRBJ1-1; 7 bases line up with TRBD1. The V and J ends lost 5 bases and 5 bases, in that order; junction bases with no gene match: 5. Germline lookup yields CDR1 SGHAT and CDR2 FQNNGV. CDR3 length: 13 amino acids. Here the CDR3 DNA reads TGTGCCAGCAGCCCCCCAGGGGGGACTGAAGCTTTCTTT. Residues: CASSPPGGTEAFF.

The CDR3 nucleotides are TGTGCCAGCAGCTTAACCCTAGGAGTCTCTGGGGCCAACGTCCTGACTTTC. Amino acids: CASSLTLGVSGANVLTF. The chain is built from TRBV7-9 and TRBJ2-6; no firm D call. V was cut by 2 bases and J by 0 bases, with 11 bases left in between. The CDR3 contains 17 residues. Germline V gene lookup returns CDR1 SEHNR and CDR2 FQNEAQ (reference sequence).

The V and J genes are TRBV5-1 and TRBJ2-7; no firm D call. Germline V gene sequence: CDR1 SGHRS, CDR2 YFSETQ. V dropped 1 base and J dropped 2 bases, with 16 bases sitting between them. The CDR3 is 16 amino acids. CDR3 nucleotides: TGCGCCAGCAGCTTGAACCCTCAGGAATTAACCTACGAGCAGTACTTC. This codes for CASSLNPQELTYEQYF. The entire variable domain, with the rest obtained from reference TRBV5-1 and TRBJ2-7, is as follows: KAGVTQTPRYLIKTRGQQVTLSCSPISGHRSVSWYQQTPGQGLQFLFEYFSETQRNKGNFPGRFSGRQFSNSRSEMNVSTLELGDSALYLCASSLNPQELTYEQYFGPGTRLTVT.

The chain links TRBV19 to TRBJ2-1, with D unresolved. V was trimmed by 1 base and J by 4 bases, leaving 8 bases between them. CDR1 and CDR2 (germline): LNHDA, SQIVND (reference sequence). The CDR3 covers 14 residues. The CDR3 spells CASSIAIRYNEQFF. DNA for the CDR3: TGTGCCAGTAGTATAGCCATCAGGTACAATGAGCAGTTCTTC.

The chain combines TRBV4-1 with TRBJ1-6; no reliable D call. V was clipped by 8 bases and J by 8 bases, with 16 bases between them. CDR1 is MGHRA and CDR2 is YSYEKL in the germline V gene. CDR3 length: 14 amino acids. In DNA form, the CDR3 reads TGCGCCAGCGCTGGGAGGGCTGGGGATTCACCCCTCCACTTT. It encodes CASAGRAGDSPLHF.

V is TRBV2 and J is TRBJ2-7; D is perhaps TRBD2 (7 bases). The CDR3 covers 14 residues. V gave up 6 bases and J gave up 2 bases, with 14 bases separating them. Germline values: CDR1 SNHLY, CDR2 FYNNEI. In DNA form, the CDR3 reads TGTGCCAGCAGAGGGGGAGGGAGTCCCTACGAGCAGTACTTC. Its protein is CASRGGGSPYEQYF. The variable domain in full, with the rest retrieved from reference TRBV2 and TRBJ2-7, is EPEVTQTPSHQVTQMGQEVILRCVPISNHLYFYWYRQILGQKVEFLVSFYNNEISEKSEIFDDQFSVERPDGSNFTLKIRSTKLEDSAMYFCASRGGGSPYEQYFGPGTRLTVT.

This clone has only one observation. The chain is built from TRBV18 and TRBJ2-6; TRBD1 aligns across 7 bases. Germline assignment: CDR1 KGHSH and CDR2 LQKENI. With 3 bases clipped from V and 0 bases from J, the junction kept 23 bases outside the gene matches. This CDR3 contains 23 residues. The CDR3 loop reads CASSPRRGTEGTEISSGANVLTF. The CDR3 bases are TGTGCCAGCTCACCCCGCCGAGGGACAGAAGGAACCGAAATTAGCTCTGGGGCCAACGTCCTGACTTTC.

The V gene is TRBV3-1 (or the pseudogene TRBV3-2), the J gene TRBJ1-1, with TRBD1 as a possible D gene (5 bases). The CDR3 runs to 14 residues. Trimming left V 1 base short and J 4 bases short, with 10 bases between. CDR1 is LGHDT, CDR2 YNNKEL, per germline (reference sequence). CDR3 sequence reads: CASSQAGGGTEAFF. CDR3 bases: TGTGCCAGCAGCCAAGCCGGGGGGGGCACTGAAGCTTTCTTT.

The V call is TRBV28, the J call TRBJ1-2; 7 nucleotides match TRBD1. Germline CDR1 and CDR2: MDHEN and SYDVKM. The CDR3 loop spans 14 amino acids. Trimming at V came to 1 base and at J to 4 bases, leaving 3 bases not matched to a gene. The CDR3 DNA sequence: TGTGCCAGCAGTTTATATGCAGGGGGCTATGGCTACACCTTC. It is translated as CASSLYAGGYGYTF.

This chain uses TRBV11-3 with TRBJ2-1, with 7 bases identical to TRBD2. V shed 0 bases and J 6 bases; nucleotides not matched to a gene: 14. Germline values: CDR1 SGHNT, CDR2 YENEEA. CDR3 length: 18 amino acids. In nucleotides, the CDR3 is TGTGCCAGCAGCTTAGAACCCCCTAGCGGATGGGGTCGCAATGAGCAGTTCTTC. The encoded protein is CASSLEPPSGWGRNEQFF.

The gene calls are TRBV11-2 and TRBJ2-7; D is unresolved. Germline assignment: CDR1 SGHAT and CDR2 FQNNGV. V dropped 0 bases and J dropped 3 bases, with 12 bases sitting between them. The CDR3 sequence is 15 residues long. The CDR3 DNA is TGTGCCAGCAGCTTAGATCTAGACGGTTACTACGAGCAGTACTTC. Translation: CASSLDLDGYYEQYF.

The chain is built from TRBV10-3 and TRBJ2-1, with a tentative D call TRBD2 (6 bases). The V end lost 2 bases, the J end lost 2 bases, and 13 bases lay between the germline ends. The CDR3 sequence is 16 residues long. Germline V gene lookup returns CDR1 ENHRY and CDR2 SYGVKD. Here the CDR3 DNA reads TGTGCCATCAGTGAGAAGATCGCGGGAACCTACAATGAGCAGTTCTTC. Protein product: CAISEKIAGTYNEQFF.